This T cell receptor (beta chain) was captured by sequencing in a study of CXCR3-negative and CXCR3-positive naive CD8 T cells. Findings and caveats of the study: Relative to CXCR3-negative naive cells, CXCR3-positive naive cells had more hydrophobic TRB CDR3s.

On this clonotype: Its target is unknown.

Per germline, CDR1 SEHNR and CDR2 FQNEAQ (reference sequence). This CDR3 comprises 15 residues. 5' RACE with UMI labels generated the TRB cDNA libraries. With the 5' RACE reads reprocessed, TCRdb shows one record per CDR3 protein and no DNA. This sample's table has over 150,000 distinct CDR3 sequences. This TCR came from a human donor in good health. Some clones in this sample may be carry-over from other donors' samples. The gene calls are TRBV7-9 and TRBJ2-5; TCRdb picks TRBD2, but there is no DNA to check that call. Sequencing was carried out using naive CXCR3+ CD8+ T cells from blood. Regarding subset: CD45RO-CCR7+CD27+CD95- naive CD8+ T cells expressing CXCR3 (TNR3+). This chain's CDR3 is CASSFVAGEGETQYF.